The present T cell receptor (beta chain) was sequenced within a study of CD8+ T cells in alopecia areata. There are 17 residues in the CDR3. J gave up 4 bases and V 3 bases, and 8 bases lay outside the gene matches. The V gene's germline CDR1 is ENHRY and CDR2 SYGVKD. cDNA reverse transcribed from extracted RNA served as the sequencing template. Sequencing was performed with immunoSEQ multiplex PCR; in TCRdb, only in-frame clones are kept and a portion is missing. The sample contains about 69,000 clones, approximately 60% of which appear only once. The source was CD8+ T cells sorted from blood, collected at week 0. This chain links TRBV10-3 with TRBJ2-5; TRBD2 matches 13 bases. The receptor was derived from a human donor with alopecia areata. The CDR3 DNA sequence: TGTGCCATCAGTGACCCCGGGACTAGCGGGATTTCAGAGACCCAGTACTTC. Its protein product is CAISDPGTSGISETQYF.